The clone carrying this T cell receptor beta chain showed up many times. What it binds is unknown. These data are taken from a study of T cells in Graves' hyperthyroidism and ophthalmopathy. Background on the study: It was at initial diagnosis, before any treatment, that peripheral blood was collected. Findings and limits, study-wide: Ophthalmopathy was told apart from stable hyperthyroidism by a 13 V-J model.

RNA transcripts yielded amplified TCR beta CDR3 regions. An initial round of RT-PCR targeting the TCR CDR3 relied on the HTBI primer set. TCRdb reanalysed the multiplex PCR reads using MiXCR and keeps one entry per CDR3 protein. The sample includes around 520,000 distinct CDR3 sequences, 13% to 15% of them seen just once. The CDR3 is 14 amino acids. V was cut by 5 bases and J by 5 bases, with 13 bases left in between. From germline, CDR1 is MDHEN and CDR2 SYDVKM. The TCR sequence derives from a middle-aged woman with Graves' hyperthyroidism. The sequencing sample was made of blood. This chain links TRBV28 with TRBJ2-1, with a tentative D call TRBD1 (6 bases). CDR3 sequence: CASSPGTFNNEQFF. The DNA for the CDR3 is TGTGCCAGCAGTCCGGGGACATTTAACAATGAGCAGTTCTTC.